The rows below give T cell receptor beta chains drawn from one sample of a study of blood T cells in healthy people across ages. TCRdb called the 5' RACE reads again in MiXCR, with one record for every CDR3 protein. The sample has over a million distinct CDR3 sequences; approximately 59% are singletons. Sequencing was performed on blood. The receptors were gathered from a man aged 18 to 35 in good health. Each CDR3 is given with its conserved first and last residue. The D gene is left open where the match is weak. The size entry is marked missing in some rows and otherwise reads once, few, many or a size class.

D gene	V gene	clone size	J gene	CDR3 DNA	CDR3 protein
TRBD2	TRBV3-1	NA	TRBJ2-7	TGTGCCAGCAGCCAGGTTGGGACTAGCGGGGGCCACACTATCCCCAACGAGCAGTACTTC	CASSQVGTSGGHTIPNEQYF
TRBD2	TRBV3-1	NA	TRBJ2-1	TGTGCCAGCAGCCAAGAAGGATCTGGAACTAGCGGGAGTGGGGAGCAGTTCTTC	CASSQEGSGTSGSGEQFF
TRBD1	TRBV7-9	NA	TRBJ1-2	TGTGCCAGCAGCTCAGGGACAGAAGCTAACTATGGCTACACCTTC	CASSSGTEANYGYTF
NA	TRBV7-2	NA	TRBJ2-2	TGTGCCAGCAGCGGGCAGGGCTCCGGGGAGCTGTTTTTT	CASSGQGSGELFF
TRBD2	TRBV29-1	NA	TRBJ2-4	TGCAGCGTTGAAGCTGGGTATAGCGGGAGCTCCCACAACATTCAGTACTTC	CSVEAGYSGSSHNIQYF
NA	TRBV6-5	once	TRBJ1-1	TGTGCCTGCAGTTACTTGGGGACTGAAGCTTTCTTT	CACSYLGTEAFF
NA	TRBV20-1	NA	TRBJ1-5	TGCAGTGCTACACTGACAGAATATCAGCCCCAGCATTTT	CSATLTEYQPQHF
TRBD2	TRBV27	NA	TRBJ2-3	TGTGCCAGCAGTTTATGGGCGGGAGGGCCTATGACAGATACGCAGTATTTT	CASSLWAGGPMTDTQYF
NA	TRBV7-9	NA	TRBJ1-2	TGTGCCAGCAGCTTAGTCGGCAGGGGTCGGCGGTATGGCTACACCTTC	CASSLVGRGRRYGYTF
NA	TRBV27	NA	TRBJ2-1	TGTGCCAGCAGTTTACAACACCAGGTGGATGAGCAGTTCTTC	CASSLQHQVDEQFF
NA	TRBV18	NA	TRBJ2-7	TGTGCCAGCGCACCTAGGTTATACGAGCAGTACTTC	CASAPRLYEQYF
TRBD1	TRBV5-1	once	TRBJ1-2	TGCGCCAGCAGCCCAGGACAGGGGGCCGATTTTGGCTTCACCTTC	CASSPGQGADFGFTF
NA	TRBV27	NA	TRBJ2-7	TGTGCCAGCAGTGACGGGCAGGGCGAGCAGTACTTC	CASSDGQGEQYF
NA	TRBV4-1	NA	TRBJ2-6	TGCGCCAGCAGCCAAGGTCCGGGATCTGGGGCCAACGTCCTGACTTTC	CASSQGPGSGANVLTF
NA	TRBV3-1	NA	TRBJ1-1	TGTGCCAGCAGCCAATTATATACACCGAACACTGAAGCTTTCTTT	CASSQLYTPNTEAFF
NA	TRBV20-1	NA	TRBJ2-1	TGCAGTGCTAGACCCGGGACTGTACCCAATGAGCAGTTCTTC	CSARPGTVPNEQFF
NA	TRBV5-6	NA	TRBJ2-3	TGTGCCAGCACCTTGTTGGGGAGCACAGATACGCAGTATTTT	CASTLLGSTDTQYF
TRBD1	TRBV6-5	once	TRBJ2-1	TGTGCCAGCAGTTACTCGATTCCCGTGCAACAGGGGATAAATGAGCAGTTCTTC	CASSYSIPVQQGINEQFF
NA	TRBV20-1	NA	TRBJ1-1	TGCAGTGCCTTAATCAGGGGAATGAACACTGAAGCTTTCTTT	CSALIRGMNTEAFF
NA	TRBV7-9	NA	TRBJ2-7	TGTGCCAGCAGCTCCCTAGGGGGGCCCGCAGGCGAGCAGTACTTC	CASSSLGGPAGEQYF
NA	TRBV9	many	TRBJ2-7	TGTGCCAGCAGCGTAGAGGGGGTATCCTACGAGCAGTACTTC	CASSVEGVSYEQYF
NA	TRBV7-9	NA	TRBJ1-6	TGTGCCAGCAGCATGGAGGGTGGGTCACCCCTCCACTTT	CASSMEGGSPLHF
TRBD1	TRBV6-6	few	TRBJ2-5	TGTGCCAGCAGTTACGAGCAGGGGGCAGGCGACTATGAGCAGTACTTC	CASSYEQGAGDYEQYF
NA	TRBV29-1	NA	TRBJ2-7	TGCAGCGTAACCGGGACAAGCTTCTACGAGCAGTACTTC	CSVTGTSFYEQYF
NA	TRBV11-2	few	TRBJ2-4	TGTGCCAGCAGCCAAGATGGGGTGGCCAAAAACATTCAGTACTTC	CASSQDGVAKNIQYF
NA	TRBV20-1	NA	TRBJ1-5	TGCAGTGCTGCTCGAGCTAGCAATCAGCCCCAGCATTTT	CSAARASNQPQHF
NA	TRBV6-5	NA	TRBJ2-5	TGTGCCAGCAGTTACTCACTCAGTCTTGAGACCCAGTACTTC	CASSYSLSLETQYF
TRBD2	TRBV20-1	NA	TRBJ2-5	TGCAGTGCTCGCCCAGCGGGGGGGTCAGAGACCCAGTACTTC	CSARPAGGSETQYF
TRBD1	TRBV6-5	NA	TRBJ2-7	TGTGCCAGCAGTCCGGGACAGTACAATGAGCAGTACTTC	CASSPGQYNEQYF
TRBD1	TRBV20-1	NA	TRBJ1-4	TGCAGTGCTTACAGGGGGCGCCCGGAAAAACTGTTTTTT	CSAYRGRPEKLFF
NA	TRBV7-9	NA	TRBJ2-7	TGTGCCAGCAGCTTACTGGCGGGACCGTCCTACAATGAGCAGTACTTC	CASSLLAGPSYNEQYF
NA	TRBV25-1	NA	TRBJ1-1	TGTGCCAGCAGTGAACTGACCGCACCCGAAGCTTTCTTT	CASSELTAPEAFF
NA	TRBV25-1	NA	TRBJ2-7	TGTGCCAGCAGTGAGTCAGGGAGGAGCTCCTACAATGAGCAGTACTTC	CASSESGRSSYNEQYF
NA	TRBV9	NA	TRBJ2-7	TGTGCCAGCAGCGTAGTGTCCGCACTTGACAATGAGCAGTACTTC	CASSVVSALDNEQYF
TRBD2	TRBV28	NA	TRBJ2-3	TGTGCCAGCAGTTCCCTAGCGGGGGGCCTTCAAAAAGCTACGCAGTATTTT	CASSSLAGGLQKATQYF
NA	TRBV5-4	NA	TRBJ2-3	TGTGCCAGCAGCTTGGAAGGGAGCGGTCTAAGCACAGATACGCAGTATTTT	CASSLEGSGLSTDTQYF
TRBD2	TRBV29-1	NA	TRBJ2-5	TGCAGCGTTGATGGATGGGACTACAATGAGCAGTACTTC	CSVDGWDYNEQYF
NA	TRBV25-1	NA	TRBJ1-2	TGTGCCAGCAGTGATGGGGCTGGCTATGGCTACACCTTC	CASSDGAGYGYTF
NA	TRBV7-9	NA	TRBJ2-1	TGTGCCAGCAGCCCAGGGTGGTCGGGCAATGAGCAGTTCTTC	CASSPGWSGNEQFF
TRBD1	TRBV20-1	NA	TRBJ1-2	TGCAGTGCTGAGGGGGCATGGTTTGGCTACACCTTC	CSAEGAWFGYTF
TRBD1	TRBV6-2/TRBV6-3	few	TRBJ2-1	TGTGCCAGCAGTTTCTCTCCGACAGGGGGCGAATACAATGAGCAGTTCTTC	CASSFSPTGGEYNEQFF
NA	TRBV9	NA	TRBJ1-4	TGTGCCAGCAGCCAACGGACAGATCCCATGGGGGAACTGTTTTTT	CASSQRTDPMGELFF
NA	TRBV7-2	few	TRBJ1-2	TGTGCCAGCAGCTATGACTATTCAGGGAATCTCTATGGCTACACCTTC	CASSYDYSGNLYGYTF